The 20 T cell receptor beta chains below were found in one sample sequenced in a study of OX40 agonist ivuxolimab in advanced cancers. TCRdb's copy holds only in-frame clones and misses some; the assay was immunoSEQ multiplex PCR. The sample has about 27,000 clones, approximately 80% seen once. This specimen was CD4+ or CD8+ T cells sorted from blood, taken in a trial of the OX40 agonist ivuxolimab. Source of these receptors: an adult with an advanced solid tumor such as melanoma, head and neck, liver or kidney cancer.

The chain links TRBV9 to TRBJ2-1, with D maybe TRBD1 (6 bases). Germline V CDR1 and CDR2: SGDLS, YYNGEE. The CDR3 runs to 14 residues. The V and J ends lost 6 bases and 3 bases respectively, with 13 bases between them. For the CDR3, the DNA is TGTGCCAGCACCTCTACAGGGAACTACAATGAGCAGTTCTTC. It yields the protein CASTSTGNYNEQFF. The full variable domain, rest sourced from reference TRBV9 and TRBJ2-1, is DSGVTQTPKHLITATGQRVTLRCSPRSGDLSVYWYQQSLDQGLQFLIQYYNGEERAKGNILERFSAQQFPDLHSELNLSSLELGDSALYFCASTSTGNYNEQFFGPGTRLTVL.

The J gene is TRBJ2-7, the V gene TRBV28; 8 bases are shared with TRBD1. The CDR3 sequence is 15 residues long. V shed 5 bases, J shed 3 bases, and the junction held 9 bases outside the gene matches. Germline assignment: CDR1 MDHEN and CDR2 SYDVKM. The CDR3 loop is CASSPDREVGYEQYF. The CDR3 DNA reads as TGTGCCAGCAGTCCGGACAGGGAAGTCGGCTACGAGCAGTACTTC.

The V gene is TRBV5-1, the J gene TRBJ2-3; TRBD2 is a possible D gene (6 bases). This CDR3 has 18 residues. Per germline, CDR1 SGHRS and CDR2 YFSETQ. V lost 0 bases and J 0 bases, leaving 17 bases between the germline ends. CDR3 amino acids: CASSLAEIAVTSTDTQYF. CDR3 DNA sequence: TGCGCCAGCAGCTTGGCCGAGATAGCGGTAACTAGCACAGATACGCAGTATTTT.

This clone was picked up one time. V gene TRBV7-6 combines with J gene TRBJ1-2; D is ambiguous. This CDR3 comprises 11 residues. Per germline, CDR1 SGHVS and CDR2 FNYEAQ. The germline V and J ends were trimmed by 3 bases and 8 bases, with 7 bases remaining between them. CDR3 amino acids: CASSFGEGYTF. In nucleotides, the CDR3 is TGTGCCAGCAGCTTCGGGGAGGGCTACACCTTC.

J is TRBJ2-1 and V is TRBV29-1; 15 nucleotides match TRBD2. The CDR3 length is 16 residues. After removal of 7 bases from V and 7 bases from J, the junction contained 11 bases not matched to a gene. Looked up from germline, CDR1 is SQVTM and CDR2 is ANQGSEA. The chain's CDR3 is CSAEGTSGRKLNEQFF. As DNA, the CDR3 is TGCAGCGCCGAAGGGACTAGCGGGAGGAAACTTAATGAGCAGTTCTTC.

The chain is built from TRBV27 and TRBJ2-2; the match to TRBD2 covers 11 bases. The V gene end was trimmed by 6 bases and the J gene end by 6 bases; junction bases not matched to a gene: 9. CDR1 and CDR2 from the germline V gene are MNHEY and SMNVEV (reference sequence). The CDR3 consists of 16 residues. In nucleotides, the CDR3 is TGTGCCAGCAGGTTGCTAGCGGGAGGTGTGGCCGGGGAGCTGTTTTTT. It codes for CASRLLAGGVAGELFF.

Points on this clone: The same CDR3 can be traced to other DNA sequences in this sample. The V call is TRBV7-6, the J call TRBJ1-1; D uncertain. There are 13 residues in the CDR3. Germline V gives CDR1 SGHVS, CDR2 FNYEAQ. The germline V and J ends were trimmed by 1 base and 1 base, with 4 bases remaining between them. For the CDR3, the DNA is TGTGCCAGCAGCTTAGGCTCGAACACTGAAGCTTTCTTT. Its protein product is CASSLGSNTEAFF. Full variable domain (remainder filled in from reference TRBV7-6 and TRBJ1-1): GAGVSQSPRYKVTKRGQDVALRCDPISGHVSLYWYRQALGQGPEFLTYFNYEAQQDKSGLPNDRFSAERPEGSISTLTIQRTEQRDSAMYRCASSLGSNTEAFFGQGTRLTVV.

The V call is TRBV6-5, the J call TRBJ1-4; TRBD1 agrees at 9 bases. This CDR3 region has 14 residues. Germline V gene sequence: CDR1 MNHEY, CDR2 SVGAGI. The V gene end was trimmed by 6 bases and the J gene end by 8 bases; junction bases not matched to a gene: 7. In DNA, the CDR3 is TGTGCCAGCAGCTACAGGGGGCTCAGAGAAAAACTGTTTTTT. This sequence encodes CASSYRGLREKLFF.

The chain has TRBV28 and TRBJ1-2; 9 bases line up with TRBD1. The CDR3 consists of 15 residues. CDR1 is MDHEN, CDR2 SYDVKM, per germline. The ends lost 6 bases at V and 5 bases at J; junction bases unmatched: 10. The CDR3 nucleotides read TGTGCCAGCAGCCTAAATAAGGGGACAGGGTATGGCTACACCTTC. Translation: CASSLNKGTGYGYTF.

This clone came up a few times. The CDR3 bases are TGTGCCTGGAGTGTACTTGATTGGCGGTACTCACACTACGAGCAGTACTTC. As protein: CAWSVLDWRYSHYEQYF. The rearrangement uses TRBV30 and TRBJ2-7; the D is unclear. The V and J ends lost 0 bases and 3 bases respectively, with 21 bases between them. From germline, CDR1 is GTSNPN and CDR2 SVGIG (reference sequence). This CDR3 comprises 17 residues.

The J gene is TRBJ1-1, the V gene TRBV19; the D gene is possibly TRBD1 (5 bases). Germline CDR1 LNHDA, CDR2 SQIVND (reference sequence). The CDR3 loop spans 15 amino acids. V lost 4 bases and J lost 3, with 15 bases in between. CDR3 in DNA: TGTGCCAGTAGTAAGAACCAGGGCAGGTACACTGAAGCTTTCTTT. Translation: CASSKNQGRYTEAFF.

Notes on this clone: A read error may produce the germline difference seen at one junction end. This chain uses TRBV5-1 with TRBJ2-7; maybe TRBD1 (6 bases). This CDR3 contains 12 residues. Germline V gene data show CDR1 as SGHRS and CDR2 as YFSETQ. The CDR3, as DNA: TGCGCCAGCAGCTACGGGACATCGATGTGGGACTTC. Translated, it gives CASSYGTSMWDF.

This chain connects TRBV28 to TRBJ2-7, with 7 bases identical to TRBD1. CDR3 length: 19 amino acids. Germline V gives CDR1 MDHEN, CDR2 SYDVKM. V lost 5 bases and J lost 3; bases outside the gene matches: 22. The CDR3 sequence is CASSVRQGLSRGFDYEQYF. CDR3 coding DNA: TGTGCCAGCAGTGTCAGACAGGGCTTGTCTCGGGGTTTTGACTACGAGCAGTACTTC.

Judged by abundance, this clone is large (0.1 to 1%). The chain employs TRBV25-1 and TRBJ2-1; D could derive from TRBD1 or TRBD2 (5 bases each). V lost 2 bases to trimming and J lost 6 bases, with 17 bases between them. This CDR3 region has 16 residues. Germline V gene lookup returns CDR1 MGHDK and CDR2 SYGVNS. The CDR3, as DNA: TGTGCCAGCAGTGAACTAGGGGACCTACTAGGCAATGAGCAGTTCTTC. Translating it yields CASSELGDLLGNEQFF.

The genes are TRBV27 and TRBJ1-5, with D perhaps TRBD1 (5 bases). Per germline, CDR1 MNHEY and CDR2 SMNVEV (reference sequence). Deletions cut 4 bases from V and 3 bases from J, with 13 bases between. There are 15 residues in the CDR3. The CDR3 nucleotides are TGTGCCAGCAGTTGGAACTCGGGGGACAATCAGCCCCAGCATTTT. Encoded protein: CASSWNSGDNQPQHF.

This clone occurred a few times. The chain recombines TRBV7-3 with TRBJ1-6; the match to TRBD1 covers 7 bases. There are 16 residues in the CDR3. With 0 bases clipped from V and 6 bases from J, the junction kept 5 bases outside the gene matches. Germline CDR1 reads SGHTA; CDR2 reads FQGTGA. This CDR3 reads CASSLTLYRGNSPLHF. CDR3 DNA: TGTGCCAGCAGCTTAACGTTGTACAGGGGTAATTCACCCCTCCACTTT.

CDR3 sequence (DNA): TGTGCCAGCAGTTCCCCGCTAGCGGGAGTTCGCCATGAGCAGTTCTTC. Protein product: CASSSPLAGVRHEQFF. The V call is TRBV27, the J call TRBJ2-1; TRBD2 aligns across 10 bases. Trimming took 4 bases from V and 8 from J; bases not matched to a gene: 11. From germline, CDR1 is MNHEY and CDR2 SMNVEV (reference sequence). The CDR3 extends over 16 amino acids.

This clone appeared a single time. The V gene is TRBV27, the J gene TRBJ2-3; D is possibly TRBD2 (6 bases). CDR3 length: 15 residues. V was trimmed by 6 bases and J by 3 bases, leaving 16 bases between them. CDR1 is MNHEY and CDR2 is SMNVEV in the germline V gene (reference sequence). Here the CDR3 reads CASSFTLAATDTQYF. DNA for the CDR3: TGTGCCAGCAGCTTCACTTTAGCGGCAACAGATACGCAGTATTTT.

V gene TRBV12-5 combines with J gene TRBJ2-5, with 7 bases matching TRBD2. Per germline, CDR1 LGHNT and CDR2 FRNRAP. Trimming at V came to 5 bases and at J to 3 bases, leaving 6 bases not matched to a gene. The CDR3 loop spans 14 amino acids. The CDR3 is CASGTGLGKETQYF. The CDR3 DNA sequence: TGTGCTAGTGGTACCGGACTAGGTAAAGAGACCCAGTACTTC.

J is TRBJ2-2 and V is TRBV6-4; D possibly corresponds to TRBD1 (6 bases). CDR3 length: 14 residues. Deletions cut 8 bases from V and 3 bases from J, with 13 bases between. CDR1 is MRHNA, CDR2 SNTAGT, per germline. CDR3 sequence reads: CASRQGSYTGELFF. The CDR3 nucleotides read TGTGCCAGCCGTCAGGGGTCCTACACCGGGGAGCTGTTTTTT.